Below are 18 T cell receptor beta chains sequenced from a single sample in a study of cytomegalovirus exposure and HLA in healthy donors. PCR employed 60 Vbeta and 13 Jbeta primers. Sequencing used immunoSEQ multiplex PCR; TCRdb keeps in-frame clones, though not all of them. The sample includes roughly 160,000 clones, approximately 82% of them seen just once. The specimen sequenced was PBMCs. Every receptor here comes from a middle-aged woman in good health and CMV-seropositive.

The rearrangement links TRBV4-1 to TRBJ2-7; 13 positions match TRBD2. Germline V gives CDR1 MGHRA, CDR2 YSYEKL. J was trimmed by 1 base and V by 3 bases; bases with no gene match: 9. The CDR3 length is 18 residues. CDR3 residues: CASSQAPGTSGTSYEQYF. CDR3 nucleotide sequence: TGCGCCAGCAGCCAGGCCCCCGGGACTAGCGGGACATCCTACGAGCAGTACTTC.

This chain uses TRBV29-1 with TRBJ1-2, with D tentatively TRBD1 (5 bases). Germline V CDR1 and CDR2: SQVTM, ANQGSEA. The CDR3 consists of 12 residues. CDR3 region: CSGFGGDYGYTF. The CDR3 DNA reads as TGCAGTGGTTTCGGGGGTGACTATGGCTACACCTTC.

The chain uses TRBV6-5 and TRBJ2-1, with 9 bases aligning to TRBD1. The CDR3 is 14 residues long. Per germline, CDR1 MNHEY and CDR2 SVGAGI. The trim removed 4 bases at V and 7 bases at J, leaving 5 bases unmatched. Here the CDR3 DNA reads TGTGCCAGCAGTTCGGACAGGGGACTTAATGAGCAGTTCTTC. This gives the protein CASSSDRGLNEQFF.

The chain has TRBV29-1 and TRBJ1-1; a possible D gene is TRBD1 (6 bases). This CDR3 is built from 12 residues. Germline CDR1 SQVTM, CDR2 ANQGSEA. V was pared by 5 bases and J by 6 bases, with 13 bases between. CDR3 amino acids: CSVSQGLAEAFF. The CDR3 region has the DNA TGCAGCGTTTCACAGGGTCTAGCTGAAGCTTTCTTT.

The chain couples TRBV28 to TRBJ2-3; 7 positions agree with TRBD1. Unmatched junction bases numbered 9, after V lost 10 bases and J lost 2 bases. CDR1 is MDHEN and CDR2 is SYDVKM in the germline V gene. This CDR3 region has 14 residues. CDR3 coding DNA: TGTGCCACCAAAACAGGGGATCTCACAGATACGCAGTATTTT. This sequence encodes CATKTGDLTDTQYF.

The gene calls are TRBV9 and TRBJ2-7; no firm D call. This CDR3 is built from 13 residues. With 3 bases removed from V and 5 bases from J, the gap between germline ends came to 12 bases. The V gene's germline CDR1 is SGDLS and CDR2 YYNGEE. Written as DNA, the CDR3 is TGTGCCAGCAGCGCCTCCCCTTGGCACGAGCAGTACTTC. It codes for CASSASPWHEQYF. The full variable domain, with the rest looked up from reference TRBV9 and TRBJ2-7, is DSGVTQTPKHLITATGQRVTLRCSPRSGDLSVYWYQQSLDQGLQFLIQYYNGEERAKGNILERFSAQQFPDLHSELNLSSLELGDSALYFCASSASPWHEQYFGPGTRLTVT.

There are a few counts of this clone. The rearrangement uses TRBV6-6 and TRBJ2-1; D might be TRBD1 (6 bases). The germline CDR1 and CDR2 sequences are MNHNY and SVGAGI (reference sequence). Trimming cost V 5 bases and J 8 bases, with 19 bases left between them. The CDR3 runs 15 residues. This CDR3 reads CASSPQGGRVDEQFF. CDR3 in DNA: TGTGCCAGCAGTCCTCAAGGGGGACGAGTGGATGAGCAGTTCTTC.

This chain connects TRBV2 to TRBJ1-4, with 7 bases matching TRBD1. CDR3 length equals 14 residues. V shed 6 bases and J 5 bases; nucleotides not matched to a gene: 6. Germline lookup yields CDR1 SNHLY and CDR2 FYNNEI. The CDR3 is CASSPGTVNEKLFF. DNA of the CDR3: TGTGCCAGCAGCCCCGGGACAGTCAATGAAAAACTGTTTTTT.

V and J are TRBV29-1 and TRBJ1-2; 11 bases are shared with TRBD1. CDR1 SQVTM and CDR2 ANQGSEA come from the germline V gene. J gave up 7 bases and V 1 base, and 8 bases lay outside the gene matches. The CDR3 loop spans 15 amino acids. CDR3 DNA sequence: TGCAGCGTTGAAGGGAGGACAGGGGGCGTTAGTGGCTACACCTTC. Encoded protein: CSVEGRTGGVSGYTF.

This clone occurred once. The chain joins TRBV27 to TRBJ2-5; TRBD1 matches 9 bases. V shed 6 bases and J 9 bases; nucleotides not matched to a gene: 14. The CDR3 spans 15 residues. The germline V gene encodes CDR1 MNHEY and CDR2 SMNVEV (reference sequence). Here the CDR3 DNA reads TGTGCCAGCAGATCCGTCGGGACAGGGTCTGTGTCCCAGTACTTC. The encoded protein is CASRSVGTGSVSQYF.

This chain's CDR3 is CASREHGTSVEQFF. CDR3 coding DNA: TGTGCCAGCAGAGAACACGGGACTAGCGTTGAGCAGTTCTTC. The rearrangement links TRBV2 to TRBJ2-1, with TRBD2 matching 10 bases. The junction had 8 bases not matched to a gene; V was cut back by 6 bases and J by 9 bases. CDR1 is SNHLY, CDR2 FYNNEI, per germline. The CDR3 loop spans 14 amino acids.

To note about this clone: Other DNA sequences of this sample code for an identical CDR3. V is TRBV4-3 and J is TRBJ2-3, with D perhaps TRBD2 (5 bases). The CDR3 has 17 residues. Per the germline V gene, CDR1 is LGHNA and CDR2 is YSLEER. The V and J ends lost 0 bases and 0 bases respectively, with 13 bases between them. The CDR3 protein is CASSQEGRGGSTDTQYF. CDR3 coding DNA: TGCGCCAGCAGCCAAGAGGGGAGAGGTGGAAGCACAGATACGCAGTATTTT.

The rearrangement joins TRBV5-1 to TRBJ2-5, with 7 nucleotides matching TRBD2. The trim removed 6 bases at V and 4 bases at J, leaving 15 bases unmatched. The V gene's germline CDR1 is SGHRS and CDR2 YFSETQ. This CDR3 has 16 residues. The CDR3 DNA sequence: TGCGCCAGCACGATCCAAGGCGGGAGTGGAGTAGAGACCCAGTACTTC. Amino acid sequence: CASTIQGGSGVETQYF.

This clone was counted a few times. The chain couples TRBV4-2 to TRBJ1-1, with D uncertain. Germline V gene sequence: CDR1 LGHNA, CDR2 YNFKEQ. The V end was cut by 0 bases, the J end by 2 bases, with 10 bases between. The CDR3 extends over 15 amino acids. CDR3 amino acids: CASSQDPSGNTEAFF. CDR3 nucleotides: TGTGCCAGCAGCCAAGATCCTTCGGGTAACACTGAAGCTTTCTTT.

V gene TRBV27 combines with J gene TRBJ2-5, with 7 bases lining up with TRBD1. From germline, CDR1 is MNHEY and CDR2 SMNVEV (reference sequence). V shed 4 bases, J shed 5 bases, and the junction held 13 bases outside the gene matches. The CDR3 consists of 16 residues. CDR3 sequence: CASSSRSKGAYETQYF. CDR3 nucleotides: TGTGCCAGCAGTTCCCGGAGTAAGGGGGCTTATGAGACCCAGTACTTC.

This clone appeared once. The gene calls are TRBV19 and TRBJ2-7; TRBD1 aligns across 8 bases. The J segment lost 1 base and the V segment lost 7 bases, leaving 9 bases of the junction unmatched. The CDR3 sequence is 15 residues long. Per germline, CDR1 LNHDA and CDR2 SQIVND (reference sequence). DNA of the CDR3: TGTGCCAGTATTTGCCCAGGGGGCGAATCCTACGAGCAGTACTTC. Encoded protein: CASICPGGESYEQYF.

The V gene is TRBV19, the J gene TRBJ2-7; TRBD1 might be the D (6 bases). The V end lost 5 bases, the J end lost 5 bases, and 13 bases lay between the germline ends. Per the germline V gene, CDR1 is LNHDA and CDR2 is SQIVND (reference sequence). The CDR3 sequence is 13 residues long. The CDR3 protein is CASSPTGIHEQYF. The CDR3, as DNA: TGTGCCAGTAGTCCAACAGGGATCCACGAGCAGTACTTC.

The rearrangement uses TRBV7-2 and TRBJ2-7, with 8 bases aligning to TRBD1. The V and J ends lost 5 bases and 1 base, in that order; junction bases with no gene match: 10. CDR1 is SGHTA and CDR2 is FQGNSA in the germline V gene. This CDR3 region has 16 residues. CDR3 DNA sequence: TGTGCCAGCAGCCGCGGGGCAGGGGGCCTGTCCTACGAGCAGTACTTC. Its translation is CASSRGAGGLSYEQYF.